The next 29 T cell receptor beta chains were all read from a single sample in a study of blood T cells in healthy people across ages. The second PCR ran 7 to 11 cycles with a sample-barcoded 5' primer and J-beta primers. Using its own MiXCR run on the 5' RACE reads, TCRdb lists one record per CDR3 protein. In the table there are about 1.8 million distinct CDR3 sequences, just under 50% of which are singletons. Sequencing was carried out using blood. The receptors stem from a woman aged 40 to 50 in good health.

This clonotype was counted a few times. The chain is built from TRBV12-3 or TRBV12-4 and TRBJ2-3, with D possibly matching TRBD2 (5 bases). V lost 2 bases, J lost 5 bases, and 8 bases lay in between. CDR3 length: 13 residues. The CDR3: CASSLFGEDTQYF. The CDR3 nucleotides are TGTGCCAGCAGTTTATTCGGGGAAGATACGCAGTATTTT.

This chain links TRBV7-2 with TRBJ1-5; maybe TRBD1 (5 bases). This CDR3 contains 17 residues. Germline CDR1 and CDR2: SGHTA and FQGNSA. The V and J ends lost 5 bases and 2 bases respectively, with 19 bases between them. The CDR3 bases are TGTGCCAGCAGCCGCGGAACGGGGACGGGAGGCAATCAGCCCCAGCATTTT. This encodes CASSRGTGTGGNQPQHF.

This clonotype was seen more than once but under ten times. The rearrangement uses TRBV11-2 and TRBJ2-7; no definite D call. Per germline, CDR1 SGHAT and CDR2 FQNNGV. The CDR3 loop spans 14 amino acids. The V and J ends lost 5 bases and 0 bases respectively, with 11 bases between them. As DNA, the CDR3 is TGTGCCAGCAGCCGTAGAACGAGCTCCTACGAGCAGTACTTC. This sequence encodes CASSRRTSSYEQYF.

The chain has TRBV20-1 and TRBJ2-3, with D tentatively TRBD1 or TRBD2 (5 bases each). Germline V lookup: CDR1 DFQATT, CDR2 SNEGSKA (reference sequence). The CDR3 totals 15 residues. V was cut by 1 base and J by 0 bases, with 11 bases left in between. This chain's CDR3 is CSARAGAVSTDTQYF. CDR3 nucleotide sequence: TGCAGTGCTAGAGCCGGGGCCGTTAGCACAGATACGCAGTATTTT.

The chain has TRBV4-1 and TRBJ1-5; D perhaps matches TRBD1 (5 bases). Trimming left V 1 base short and J 5 bases short, with 12 bases between. The germline V gene has CDR1 MGHRA and CDR2 YSYEKL. The CDR3 totals 15 residues. CDR3: CASSQGDGYYQPQHF. In nucleotides, the CDR3 is TGCGCCAGCAGCCAAGGGGACGGCTACTATCAGCCCCAGCATTTT.

For this clonotype: A much larger clone differs by one base, so this may be a read error. V and J are TRBV20-1 and TRBJ2-1; 9 bases map to TRBD2. The ends lost 3 bases at V and 3 bases at J; junction bases unmatched: 6. This CDR3 is built from 15 residues. Germline CDR1 DFQATT, CDR2 SNEGSKA (reference sequence). The CDR3 coding sequence is TGCAGTGCTAGGTTTGCGGGGGGGCTCTACAATGAGCAGTTCTTC. Its translation is CSARFAGGLYNEQFF.

The V call is TRBV7-2, the J call TRBJ2-1; the D gene is possibly TRBD1 (5 bases). The V end lost 1 base, the J end lost 0 bases, and 10 bases lay between the germline ends. The germline V gene encodes CDR1 SGHTA and CDR2 FQGNSA. There are 16 residues in the CDR3. In DNA form, the CDR3 reads TGTGCCAGCAGCTTAGGCCAGGGTAGCTCCTACAATGAGCAGTTCTTC. Its translation is CASSLGQGSSYNEQFF.

The chain joins TRBV27 to TRBJ2-7; tentative D call: TRBD1 (5 bases). Germline CDR1 reads MNHEY; CDR2 reads SMNVEV (reference sequence). V gave up 2 bases and J gave up 0 bases, with 11 bases separating them. This CDR3 comprises 15 residues. The CDR3 DNA is TGTGCCAGCAGTTTAATCTTGGACAACTCCTACGAGCAGTACTTC. Translation gives CASSLILDNSYEQYF.

The rearrangement links TRBV7-9 to TRBJ1-1; possibly TRBD1 for D (6 bases). The CDR3 sequence is 17 residues long. The V end was cut by 2 bases, the J end by 4 bases, with 20 bases between. CDR1 is SEHNR, CDR2 FQNEAQ, per germline (reference sequence). DNA for the CDR3: TGTGCCAGCAGCTTACCCGGGACGGGGGGCTCGGGCACTGAAGCTTTCTTT. This sequence encodes CASSLPGTGGSGTEAFF.

Concerning this clonotype itself: A much more abundant neighbour one base away suggests this may be a read error. The chain couples TRBV12-3 or TRBV12-4 to TRBJ2-3; 11 nucleotides agree with TRBD2. The CDR3 spans 16 residues. Unmatched junction bases numbered 9, after V lost 6 bases and J lost 4 bases. The CDR3, as DNA: TGTGCCAGCAGCAGACTAGCGGGGCTGGGCGCAGATACGCAGTATTTT. Translating it yields CASSRLAGLGADTQYF.

V is TRBV20-1 and J is TRBJ1-4; tentatively, D is TRBD1 (5 bases). Trimming removed 7 bases at V and 7 bases at J, with 19 bases between. The length of the CDR3 is 14 residues. Germline V CDR1 and CDR2: DFQATT, SNEGSKA (reference sequence). This CDR3 reads CSVGTPIPGEKLFF. DNA for the CDR3: TGCAGTGTCGGGACCCCAATTCCGGGTGAAAAACTGTTTTTT.

This clonotype was found a few times. The chain links TRBV7-9 to TRBJ2-1; D possibly corresponds to TRBD1 (5 bases). The CDR3 runs 16 residues. Germline CDR1 is SEHNR and CDR2 is FQNEAQ (reference sequence). V was pared by 4 bases and J by 1 base, with 14 bases between. The CDR3, as DNA: TGTGCCAGCAGCTCTACAGGCACTTCTTCCTACAATGAGCAGTTCTTC. Encoded protein: CASSSTGTSSYNEQFF.

CDR3 in DNA: TGCAGCGTCTCCCACGGACAGGGTAATCAGCCCCAGCATTTT. It encodes CSVSHGQGNQPQHF. The rearrangement links TRBV29-1 to TRBJ1-5; 8 nucleotides line up with TRBD1. The CDR3 length is 14 residues. From germline, CDR1 is SQVTM and CDR2 ANQGSEA. V shed 6 bases, J shed 4 bases, and the junction held 8 bases outside the gene matches.

Details on this clonotype: This sequence may be a read error, since a much larger clone differs from it by one base. V is TRBV29-1 and J is TRBJ2-1; 8 nucleotides agree with TRBD1. The CDR3 is made up of 16 amino acids. CDR1 SQVTM and CDR2 ANQGSEA come from the germline V gene. V lost 5 bases to trimming and J lost 13 bases; unmatched junction nucleotides: 22. CDR3 loop: CSVPLTGEREGETQFF. For the CDR3, the DNA is TGCAGCGTTCCTCTGACAGGGGAACGAGAGGGAGAGACCCAGTTCTTC.

V usage is TRBV3-1 and J usage is TRBJ2-1, with 13 bases that match TRBD2. There are 15 residues in the CDR3. CDR1 is LGHDT and CDR2 is YNNKEL in the germline V gene (reference sequence). V trimming: 5 bases; J trimming: 10 bases; junction bases outside the gene matches: 8. CDR3 protein: CASSGTSGGALEQFF. In DNA, the CDR3 is TGTGCCAGCAGCGGTACTAGCGGGGGGGCCCTCGAGCAGTTCTTC.

The genes are TRBV5-8 and TRBJ2-5; D not certain. Trimming cost V 2 bases and J 3 bases, with 17 bases left between them. Germline values: CDR1 SGHTS, CDR2 YDEGEE. The CDR3 contains 16 residues. CDR3 nucleotides: TGTGCCAGCAGCTTTGGTTGGGATAAACCCGAAGAGACCCAGTACTTC. Translating gives CASSFGWDKPEETQYF.

V usage is TRBV2 and J usage is TRBJ2-4; 13 bases map to TRBD2. The J call may be in error: the DNA end matches TRBJ2-7 better. The CDR3 is 15 residues long. Germline-derived CDR1 and CDR2 are SNHLY and FYNNEI. CDR3 loop: CASSVLAGGSGEQYF. The CDR3 coding sequence is TGTGCCAGCAGCGTACTAGCGGGGGGGTCGGGCGAGCAGTACTTC.

In DNA form, the CDR3 reads TGTGCCAGCACCTCGTCCGGGACGGAGAATGAAAAACTGTTTTTT. Its protein product is CASTSSGTENEKLFF. V is TRBV7-2 and J is TRBJ1-4; TRBD1 is a possible D gene (5 bases). This CDR3 has 15 amino acids. Per germline, CDR1 SGHTA and CDR2 FQGNSA. The ends were cut back, 7 bases at V and 5 bases at J, with 17 bases in the middle.

The chain recombines TRBV12-3 or TRBV12-4 with TRBJ1-3, with a weak D call TRBD1 (5 bases). Trimming took 6 bases from V and 2 from J, leaving 17 bases between them. This CDR3 has 16 amino acids. As DNA, the CDR3 is TGTGCCAGCAGCGACCTCCGGGGCCAACCTGGAAACACCATATATTTT. It codes for CASSDLRGQPGNTIYF.

The chain recombines TRBV4-3 with TRBJ2-3; D is perhaps TRBD2 (7 bases). The CDR3 is 16 amino acids. Trimming took off 0 bases at V and 1 base at J, with 11 bases between the two ends. Germline V gene lookup returns CDR1 LGHNA and CDR2 YSLEER. Here the CDR3 DNA reads TGCGCCAGCAGCCAAGAAAGGGGGGGGGGCACAGATACGCAGTATTTT. Its translation: CASSQERGGGTDTQYF.

This clonotype was recorded a few times. The chain couples TRBV3-1 to TRBJ1-2; D is uncertain. In germline, CDR1 is LGHDT, CDR2 YNNKEL (reference sequence). The CDR3 length is 15 residues. Trimming took 1 base from V and 8 from J, leaving 17 bases between them. This CDR3 is CASSQGDLGVGGYTF. The CDR3 DNA is TGTGCCAGCAGCCAAGGTGATTTAGGTGTTGGCGGCTACACCTTC. Together with reference TRBV3-1 and TRBJ1-2, the CDR3 gives the full variable domain: DTAVSQTPKYLVTQMGNDKSIKCEQNLGHDTMYWYKQDSKKFLKIMFSYNNKELIINETVPNRFSPKSPDKAHLNLHINSLELGDSAVYFCASSQGDLGVGGYTFGSGTRLTVV.

In its sample, this clonotype was seen a few times. The V call is TRBV6-6, the J call TRBJ2-1; 14 bases line up with TRBD2. Trimming removed 6 bases from V and 8 bases from J; junction bases left unmatched: 12. The CDR3 is 17 residues long. The germline V gene encodes CDR1 MNHNY and CDR2 SVGAGI (reference sequence). CDR3 DNA sequence: TGTGCCAGCAGGCTGACTAGCGGGGGGGCAGCCCGGGATGAGCAGTTCTTC. Protein: CASRLTSGGAARDEQFF.

The V call is TRBV15, the J call TRBJ2-4, with D tentatively TRBD2 (6 bases). The better agreement between TRBJ2-7 and the DNA end casts doubt on the J call. CDR1 LNHNV and CDR2 YYDKDF come from the germline V gene (reference sequence). This CDR3 comprises 16 residues. The CDR3 sequence is CATSAAIGGINYEQYF. CDR3 sequence (DNA): TGTGCCACCAGCGCCGCTATTGGCGGGATCAACTACGAGCAGTACTTC.

The CDR3 loop is CAISERDRAHEQFF. CDR3 sequence (DNA): TGTGCCATCAGTGAGAGGGACAGGGCCCATGAGCAGTTCTTC. The chain is built from TRBV10-3 and TRBJ2-1, with TRBD1 identical over 9 bases. This CDR3 is built from 14 residues. CDR1 and CDR2 (germline): ENHRY, SYGVKD. The trim removed 2 bases at V and 8 bases at J, leaving 4 bases unmatched.

This chain connects TRBV4-3 to TRBJ2-3; D not resolved. Trimming cost V 0 bases and J 2 bases, with 9 bases left between them. The CDR3 has 15 amino acids. Germline values: CDR1 LGHNA, CDR2 YSLEER. For the CDR3, the DNA is TGCGCCAGCAGCCAAGAACGGCGAGACACAGATACGCAGTATTTT. This sequence encodes CASSQERRDTDTQYF.

V is TRBV20-1 and J is TRBJ2-7, with D unclear. CDR3 size: 10 residues. V lost 6 bases and J lost 5, with 8 bases in between. CDR1 DFQATT and CDR2 SNEGSKA come from the germline V gene (reference sequence). DNA for the CDR3: TGCAGTGCGACGGATAACGAGCAGTACTTC. Its translation is CSATDNEQYF.

This clonotype was detected only a few times. CDR3 amino acids: CASRVAYEQYF. CDR3 DNA sequence: TGTGCCAGCCGCGTGGCCTACGAGCAGTACTTC. The V call is TRBV6-2 or TRBV6-3, the J call TRBJ2-7; D remains ambiguous. The V end was cut by 8 bases, the J end by 2 bases, with 7 bases between. The germline V gene encodes CDR1 MNHEY and CDR2 SVGEGT. There are 11 residues in the CDR3.

The rearrangement joins TRBV4-3 to TRBJ2-7, with TRBD1 matching 7 bases. The CDR3 has 14 amino acids. The V segment lost 2 bases and the J segment 3 bases; nucleotides outside the gene matches: 4. Germline CDR1 is LGHNA and CDR2 is YSLEER. The CDR3 DNA reads TGCGCCAGCAGCCAATCAGACAGGGACTACGAGCAGTACTTC. It encodes CASSQSDRDYEQYF.

The chain is built from TRBV29-1 and TRBJ1-2; D may be TRBD1 (6 bases). Between the trimmed V and J ends, which lost 3 bases and 8 bases, there was a span of 19 bases. CDR3 size: 14 residues. Per the germline V gene, CDR1 is SQVTM and CDR2 is ANQGSEA. CDR3 bases: TGCAGCGTTGATGGTCAGGGGCAAACACCGGGCTACACCTTC. Translated: CSVDGQGQTPGYTF.